The 4 T cell receptor beta chains below come from one sample, sequenced in a study of T cell responses to AZD1222 COVID-19 vaccine. Data came from immunoSEQ multiplex PCR; TCRdb stores just in-frame clones and leaves some out. The table shows roughly 120,000 clones, with around 85% occurring only once. This sample comprised peripheral blood, obtained on day 0 of AZD1222 vaccination. The receptors were gathered from an adult in good health.

This sequence joins TRBV28 and TRBJ1-1; D is unclear. V was shortened by 6 bases and J by 0 bases, with 5 bases between the two germline ends. The CDR3 totals 12 residues. Germline V lookup: CDR1 MDHEN, CDR2 SYDVKM. The CDR3 reads CASRVMNTEAFF. In DNA form, the CDR3 reads TGTGCCAGCAGAGTCATGAACACTGAAGCTTTCTTT.

The chain combines TRBV28 with TRBJ2-7, with a tentative D call TRBD2 (6 bases). Germline V gives CDR1 MDHEN, CDR2 SYDVKM. The ends were cut back, 6 bases at V and 0 bases at J, with 9 bases in the middle. CDR3 length: 13 amino acids. CDR3 nucleotide sequence: TGTGCCAGCAGAGGGCGGGACTCCTACGAGCAGTACTTC. As protein: CASRGRDSYEQYF. The complete variable domain, with remaining parts taken from reference TRBV28 and TRBJ2-7, reads DVKVTQSSRYLVKRTGEKVFLECVQDMDHENMFWYRQDPGLGLRLIYFSYDVKMKEKGDIPEGYSVSREKKERFSLILESASTNQTSMYLCASRGRDSYEQYFGPGTRLTVT.

The V and J genes are TRBV4-3 and TRBJ1-1; perhaps TRBD1 as D (5 bases). V was pared by 4 bases and J by 5 bases, with 17 bases between. In germline, CDR1 is LGHNA, CDR2 YSLEER. CDR3 length: 15 residues. CDR3 sequence: CASSRSQGVGTEAFF. CDR3 coding DNA: TGCGCCAGCAGCCGCAGCCAGGGCGTGGGGACTGAAGCTTTCTTT.

The rearrangement links TRBV3-1 (or the pseudogene TRBV3-2) to TRBJ2-7, with 8 bases matching TRBD1. From germline, CDR1 is LGHDT and CDR2 YNNKEL (reference sequence). CDR3 size: 14 residues. The ends lost 4 bases at V and 4 bases at J; junction bases unmatched: 6. Here the CDR3 DNA reads TGTGCCAGCAGCCTCCGACAGGGGTGGTACGAGCAGTACTTC. As protein: CASSLRQGWYEQYF.